By share of the sample, the clone carrying this TCR beta chain is medium-sized. V was shortened by 3 bases and J by 8 bases, with 11 bases between the two germline ends. Germline V gives CDR1 MRHNA, CDR2 SNTAGT. This CDR3 region has 13 residues. This entry is derived from a study of T cell changes during pregnancy in multiple sclerosis. Only in-frame clones appear in the TCRdb table, and some are missing; sequencing was by immunoSEQ multiplex PCR. This table has about 40,000 clones, approximately 94% appearing once. The clonotype originates from a female donor with multiple sclerosis, enrolled in a pregnancy study. This specimen consisted of peripheral blood, obtained in the third trimester of pregnancy. The gene calls are TRBV6-4 and TRBJ2-1; D gene ambiguous. The CDR3 loop is CASSDNSFDEQFF. In DNA, the CDR3 is TGTGCCAGCAGTGATAATAGCTTTGATGAGCAGTTCTTC.